This T cell receptor beta chain was sequenced during a study of shared clonotypes between healthy human individuals. The overall study: Those who served as donors were a couple of women and a few men between the ages of 18 and 49.

TCRdb keeps only in-frame clones here, not all; method: immunoSEQ multiplex PCR. In the table there are approximately 720,000 clones, 90% to 95% of which are singletons. Deletions cut 1 base from V and 0 bases from J, with 8 bases between. Germline V gives CDR1 SGHRS, CDR2 YFSETQ. The CDR3 has 15 residues. Turning to this clone: Its antigen is not known.

Points from the study as a whole: The study generally estimated greater richness for naive than memory subsets.

The naive CD8 fraction comprised CD45RO-negative cells positively selected for CCR7 and excluded terminally differentiated effector memory CD45RA+ cells. The TCR was taken from a man aged 25-45 years in good health. Sequencing was performed on naive CD8+ T cells sorted from blood. The rearrangement joins TRBV5-1 to TRBJ1-5; no definite D call. This chain's CDR3 is CASSLWPGSNQPQHF. The CDR3 nucleotides are TGCGCCAGCAGCTTGTGGCCGGGTAGCAATCAGCCCCAGCATTTT. Drawing the rest from reference TRBV5-1 and TRBJ1-5, the complete variable domain is KAGVTQTPRYLIKTRGQQVTLSCSPISGHRSVSWYQQTPGQGLQFLFEYFSETQRNKGNFPGRFSGRQFSNSRSEMNVSTLELGDSALYLCASSLWPGSNQPQHFGDGTRLSIL.